This T cell receptor (beta chain) was profiled in a study of vaccination and CD4 T cells after COVID-19. The wider study: The convalescents were made up of six males and four females, two of whom were Hispanic. Overlapping spike peptides of SARS-CoV-2, HCoV-NL63, HCoV-OC43 and HCoV-229E were used, and cells were stimulated with them.

With 4 bases removed from V and 5 bases from J, the gap between germline ends came to 12 bases. This CDR3 is built from 13 residues. The germline V gene encodes CDR1 SQVTM and CDR2 ANQGSEA. Only a few counts were recorded for this clonotype. No antigen is known for it. Cultured CD4+ T-cell DNA underwent Oncomine TCR Beta short-read sequencing. TCRdb ran MiXCR on the PCR reads and lists one entry per CDR3 protein. Among thousands of distinct CDR3 sequences listed, about 47% were seen once. Treatment denoted: roughly ten-day PBMC culture with coronavirus spike peptide pools or control peptides (ViraFEST assay). General study points: The rise in median SARS-CoV-2-reactive clonotypes, from roughly 22 to 38, was not significant. Relatively few convalescent patients and no early post-infection timepoints were analyzed.

The sequenced material came from CD4+ T cells from blood, cultured in vitro. This chain links TRBV29-1 with TRBJ1-5; D is unclear. This TCR derives from a human donor who had recovered from COVID-19. The CDR3 reads CSVGHSRHQPQHF. Written as DNA, the CDR3 is TGCAGCGTTGGGCACAGTCGGCATCAGCCCCAGCATTTT. The complete variable domain, with remaining parts taken from reference TRBV29-1 and TRBJ1-5, reads SAVISQKPSRDICQRGTSLTIQCQVDSQVTMMFWYRQQPGQSLTLIATANQGSEATYESGFVIDKFPISRPNLTFSTLTVSNMSPEDSSIYLCSVGHSRHQPQHFGDGTRLSIL.